This TCR beta chain came from a study of cytomegalovirus exposure and HLA in healthy donors. Study-level results: Specificity of a few CMV-associated chains for CMV antigens was verified in vitro. It was shown in a later analysis that HLA-associated TCR beta chains were more clonally expanded than other, equally common chains.

The primer mix had 60 Vbeta and 13 Jbeta primers. The protocol was immunoSEQ multiplex PCR, while the TCRdb copy is restricted to in-frame clones and leaves out a portion. The repertoire holds approximately 170,000 clones, with about 82% as singletons. Germline loops: CDR1 SEHNR, CDR2 FQNEAQ (reference sequence). The CDR3 sequence is 18 residues long. To note about this clone: Its antigen is still unknown. Its ends do not fully match the called genes, so a read error is possible.

The chain combines TRBV7-9 with TRBJ2-2, with D perhaps TRBD1 (6 bases). The sequence was collected from a male donor in good health and CMV-seronegative. Material: PBMCs. This CDR3 is CSSSLVPWGQGKTGELFF. CDR3 sequence (DNA): TGTTCCAGCAGCTTAGTCCCGTGGGGGCAGGGGAAGACCGGGGAGCTGTTTTTT.